Shown below are 2 T cell receptor beta chains from a single sample sequenced in a study of breast tumors, draining lymph nodes, adjacent tissues. Each CDR3 protein is one row after TCRdb ran MiXCR on the multiplex PCR reads. Here the sample spans tens of thousands of distinct CDR3 sequences, 45% to 60% being singletons. The sequencing input was breast tumor tissue. Receptors were obtained from a female donor with breast cancer. Some clones in this sample may be carry-over from other donors' samples.

Note on this clonotype: A much larger clone is a single base away; this may be a read error. V and J are TRBV9 and TRBJ2-7, with TRBD2 matching over 10 bases. Looked up from germline, CDR1 is SGDLS and CDR2 is YYNGEE. This CDR3 contains 14 residues. The chain's CDR3 is CASSQTSGLGEQSF. The DNA for the CDR3 is TGTGCCAGCAGCCAGACTAGCGGGCTCGGAGAGCAGTCCTTC.

This clonotype was seen a handful of times. The CDR3 end shows no conserved phenylalanine or tryptophan, and so a read error is likely. The chain couples TRBV7-2 to TRBJ2-3; the D gene is possibly TRBD1 (5 bases). Trimming cost V 3 bases and J 0 bases, with 7 bases left between them. The CDR3 runs 14 residues. Germline V lookup: CDR1 SGHTA, CDR2 FQGNSA. CDR3 DNA sequence: TGTGCCAGCAGCTTTCAGGGAAGCACAGATACGCAGTATCTC. It translates to CASSFQGSTDTQYL.